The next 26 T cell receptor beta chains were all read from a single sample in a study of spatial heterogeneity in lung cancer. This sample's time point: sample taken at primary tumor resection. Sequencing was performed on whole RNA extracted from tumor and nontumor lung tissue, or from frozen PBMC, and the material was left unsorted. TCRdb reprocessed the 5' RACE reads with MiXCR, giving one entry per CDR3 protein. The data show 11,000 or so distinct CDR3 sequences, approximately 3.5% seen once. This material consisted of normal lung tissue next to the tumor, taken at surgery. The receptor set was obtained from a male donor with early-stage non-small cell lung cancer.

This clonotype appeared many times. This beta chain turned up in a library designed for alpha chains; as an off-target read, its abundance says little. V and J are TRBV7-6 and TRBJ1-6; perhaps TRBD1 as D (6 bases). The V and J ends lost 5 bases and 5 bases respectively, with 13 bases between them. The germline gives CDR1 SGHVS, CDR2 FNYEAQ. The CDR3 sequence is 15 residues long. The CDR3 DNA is TGTGCCAGCAGCGCAACAGGGCAGAATAATTCACCCCTCCACTTT. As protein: CASSATGQNNSPLHF.

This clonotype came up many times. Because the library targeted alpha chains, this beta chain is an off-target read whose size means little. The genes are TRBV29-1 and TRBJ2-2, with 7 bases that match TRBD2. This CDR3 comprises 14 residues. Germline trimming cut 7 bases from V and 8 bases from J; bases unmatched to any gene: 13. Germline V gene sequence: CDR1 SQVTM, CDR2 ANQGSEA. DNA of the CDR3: TGCAGCGCTAGCGGATTGGGGAGGAAGGGGGAGCTGTTTTTT. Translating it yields CSASGLGRKGELFF.

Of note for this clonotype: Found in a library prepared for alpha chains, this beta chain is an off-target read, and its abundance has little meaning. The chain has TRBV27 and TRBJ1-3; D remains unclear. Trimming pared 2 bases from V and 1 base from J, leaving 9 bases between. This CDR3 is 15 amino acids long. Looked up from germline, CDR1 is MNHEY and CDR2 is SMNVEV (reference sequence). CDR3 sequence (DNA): TGTGCCAGCAGTTTAGCCGGGCGTTCTGGAAACACCATATATTTT. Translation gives CASSLAGRSGNTIYF.

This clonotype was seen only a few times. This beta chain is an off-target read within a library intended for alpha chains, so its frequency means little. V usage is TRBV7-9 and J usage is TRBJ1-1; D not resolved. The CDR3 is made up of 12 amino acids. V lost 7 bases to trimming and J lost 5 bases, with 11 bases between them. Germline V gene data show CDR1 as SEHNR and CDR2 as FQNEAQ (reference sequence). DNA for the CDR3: TGTGCCAGCACCCCCACGAGGACTGAAGCTTTCTTT. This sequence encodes CASTPTRTEAFF.

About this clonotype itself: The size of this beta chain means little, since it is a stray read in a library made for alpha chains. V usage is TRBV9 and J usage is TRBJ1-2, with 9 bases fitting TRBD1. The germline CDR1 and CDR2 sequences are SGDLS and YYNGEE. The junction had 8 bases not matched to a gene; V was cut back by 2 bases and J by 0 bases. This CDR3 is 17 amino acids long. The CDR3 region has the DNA TGTGCCAGCAGCGTTGAACCGGGACAGGGAGCTAACTATGGCTACACCTTC. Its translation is CASSVEPGQGANYGYTF.

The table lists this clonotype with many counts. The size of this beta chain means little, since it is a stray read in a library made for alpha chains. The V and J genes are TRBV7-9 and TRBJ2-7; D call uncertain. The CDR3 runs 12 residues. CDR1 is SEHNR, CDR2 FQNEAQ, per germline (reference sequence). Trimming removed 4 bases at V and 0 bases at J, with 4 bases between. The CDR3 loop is CASSSSSYEQYF. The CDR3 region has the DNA TGTGCCAGCAGCTCGAGCTCCTACGAGCAGTACTTC.

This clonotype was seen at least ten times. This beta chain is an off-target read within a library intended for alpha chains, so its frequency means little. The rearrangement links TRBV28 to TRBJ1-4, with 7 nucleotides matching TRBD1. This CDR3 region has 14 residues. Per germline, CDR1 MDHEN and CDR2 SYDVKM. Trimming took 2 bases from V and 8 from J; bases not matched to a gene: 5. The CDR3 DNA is TGTGCCAGCAGTTTACGGCAGGGGGACGAAAAACTGTTTTTT. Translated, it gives CASSLRQGDEKLFF.

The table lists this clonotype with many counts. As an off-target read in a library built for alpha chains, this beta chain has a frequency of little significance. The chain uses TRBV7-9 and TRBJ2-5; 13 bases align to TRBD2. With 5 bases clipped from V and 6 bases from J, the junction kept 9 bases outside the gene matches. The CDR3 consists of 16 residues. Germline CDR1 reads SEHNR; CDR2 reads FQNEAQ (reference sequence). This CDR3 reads CASSQRLAGGQKTQYF. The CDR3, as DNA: TGTGCCAGCAGCCAAAGACTAGCGGGAGGACAAAAGACCCAGTACTTC.

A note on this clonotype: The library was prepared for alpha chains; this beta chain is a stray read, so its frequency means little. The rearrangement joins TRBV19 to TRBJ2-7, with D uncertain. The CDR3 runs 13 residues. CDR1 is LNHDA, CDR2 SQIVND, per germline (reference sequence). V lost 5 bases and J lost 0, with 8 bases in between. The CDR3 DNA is TGTGCCAGTAGTCCAAGCAGCTCCTACGAGCAGTACTTC. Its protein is CASSPSSSYEQYF.

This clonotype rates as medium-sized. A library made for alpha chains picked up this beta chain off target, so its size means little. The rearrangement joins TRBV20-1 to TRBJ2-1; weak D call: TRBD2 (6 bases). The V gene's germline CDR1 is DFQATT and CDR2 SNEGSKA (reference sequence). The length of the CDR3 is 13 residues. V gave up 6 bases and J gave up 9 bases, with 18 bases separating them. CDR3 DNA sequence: TGCAGTGCCAAAGGAGGGGTTCTGGGTGAGCAGTTCTTC. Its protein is CSAKGGVLGEQFF.

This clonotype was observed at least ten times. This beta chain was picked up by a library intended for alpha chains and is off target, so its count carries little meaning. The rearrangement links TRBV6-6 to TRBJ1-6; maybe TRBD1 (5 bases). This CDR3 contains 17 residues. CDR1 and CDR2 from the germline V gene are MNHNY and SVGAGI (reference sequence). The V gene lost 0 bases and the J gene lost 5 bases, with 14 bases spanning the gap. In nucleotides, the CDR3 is TGTGCCAGCAGTTACTCGCCCAGGGAGAGAAATAATTCACCCCTCCACTTT. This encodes CASSYSPRERNNSPLHF.

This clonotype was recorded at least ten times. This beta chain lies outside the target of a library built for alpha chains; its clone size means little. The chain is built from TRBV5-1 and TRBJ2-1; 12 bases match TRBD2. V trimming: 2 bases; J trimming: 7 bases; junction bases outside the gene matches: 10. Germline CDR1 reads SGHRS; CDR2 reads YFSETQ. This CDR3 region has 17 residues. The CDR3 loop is CASSLYSGTSGFNEQFF. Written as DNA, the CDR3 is TGCGCCAGCAGCTTATACTCCGGGACTAGCGGGTTTAATGAGCAGTTCTTC.

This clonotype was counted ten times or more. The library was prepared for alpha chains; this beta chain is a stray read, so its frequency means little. CDR3 residues: CASLLGRTSGANVLTF. The CDR3 coding sequence is TGTGCCAGCCTGCTGGGAAGGACCAGTGGGGCCAACGTCCTGACTTTC. This chain connects TRBV6-2 or TRBV6-3 to TRBJ2-6; no clear D. The V and J ends lost 8 bases and 3 bases respectively, with 17 bases between them. The CDR3 is 16 amino acids. Germline CDR1 MNHEY, CDR2 SVGEGT.

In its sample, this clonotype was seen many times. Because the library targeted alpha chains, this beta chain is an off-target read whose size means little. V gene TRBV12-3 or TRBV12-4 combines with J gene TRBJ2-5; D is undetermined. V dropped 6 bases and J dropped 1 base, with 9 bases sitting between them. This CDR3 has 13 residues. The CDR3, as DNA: TGTGCCAGCAGGACGGAACCCCAAGAGACCCAGTACTTC. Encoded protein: CASRTEPQETQYF.

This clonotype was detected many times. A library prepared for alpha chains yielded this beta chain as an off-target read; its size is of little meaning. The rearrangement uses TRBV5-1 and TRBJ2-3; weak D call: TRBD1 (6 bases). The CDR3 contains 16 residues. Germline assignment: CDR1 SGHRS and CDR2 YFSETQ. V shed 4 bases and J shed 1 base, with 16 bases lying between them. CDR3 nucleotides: TGCGCCAGCAGCCTAAGACAGGCGAGCGGCACAGATACGCAGTATTTT. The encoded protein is CASSLRQASGTDTQYF.

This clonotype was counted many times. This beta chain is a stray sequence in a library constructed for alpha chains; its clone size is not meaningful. The CDR3 protein is CSAASDSGANVLTF. The CDR3 coding sequence is TGCAGCGCCGCTTCAGACTCTGGGGCCAACGTCCTGACTTTC. This chain connects TRBV29-1 to TRBJ2-6; D call uncertain. The CDR3 runs 14 residues. V was cut by 7 bases and J by 0 bases, with 10 bases left in between. CDR1 and CDR2 (germline): SQVTM, ANQGSEA.

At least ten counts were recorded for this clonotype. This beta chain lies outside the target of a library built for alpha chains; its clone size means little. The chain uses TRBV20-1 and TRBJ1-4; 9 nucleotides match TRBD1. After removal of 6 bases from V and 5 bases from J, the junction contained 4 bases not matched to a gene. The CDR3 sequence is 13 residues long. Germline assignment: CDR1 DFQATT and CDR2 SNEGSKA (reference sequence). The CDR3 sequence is CSALGQGNEKLFF. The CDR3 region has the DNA TGCAGTGCCCTGGGACAGGGAAATGAAAAACTGTTTTTT.

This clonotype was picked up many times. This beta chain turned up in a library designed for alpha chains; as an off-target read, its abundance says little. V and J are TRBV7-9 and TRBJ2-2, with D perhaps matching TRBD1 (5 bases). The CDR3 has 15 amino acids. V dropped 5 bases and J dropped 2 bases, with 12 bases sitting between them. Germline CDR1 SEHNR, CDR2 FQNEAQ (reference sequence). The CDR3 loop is CASSGNGQNTGELFF. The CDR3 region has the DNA TGTGCCAGCAGCGGGAACGGACAAAACACCGGGGAGCTGTTTTTT. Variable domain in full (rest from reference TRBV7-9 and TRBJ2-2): DTGVSQNPRHKITKRGQNVTFRCDPISEHNRLYWYRQTLGQGPEFLTYFQNEAQLEKSRLLSDRFSAERPKGSFSTLEIQRTEQGDSAMYLCASSGNGQNTGELFFGEGSRLTVL.

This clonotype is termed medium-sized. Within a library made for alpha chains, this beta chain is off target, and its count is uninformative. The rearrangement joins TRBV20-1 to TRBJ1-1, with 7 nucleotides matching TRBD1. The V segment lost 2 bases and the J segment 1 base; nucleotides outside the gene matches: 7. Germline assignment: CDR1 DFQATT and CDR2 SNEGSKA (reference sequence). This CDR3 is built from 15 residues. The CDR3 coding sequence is TGCAGTGCTAGACCTTGGGACAGCCAGAACACTGAAGCTTTCTTT. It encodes CSARPWDSQNTEAFF.

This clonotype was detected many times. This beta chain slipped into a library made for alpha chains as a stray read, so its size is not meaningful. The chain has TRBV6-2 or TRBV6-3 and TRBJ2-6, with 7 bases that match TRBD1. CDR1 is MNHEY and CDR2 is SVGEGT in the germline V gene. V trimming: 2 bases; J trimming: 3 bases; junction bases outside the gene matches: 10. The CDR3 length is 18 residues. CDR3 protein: CASSYNRGSAFGANVLTF. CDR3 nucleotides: TGTGCCAGCAGTTACAACAGGGGCAGCGCATTTGGGGCCAACGTCCTGACTTTC.

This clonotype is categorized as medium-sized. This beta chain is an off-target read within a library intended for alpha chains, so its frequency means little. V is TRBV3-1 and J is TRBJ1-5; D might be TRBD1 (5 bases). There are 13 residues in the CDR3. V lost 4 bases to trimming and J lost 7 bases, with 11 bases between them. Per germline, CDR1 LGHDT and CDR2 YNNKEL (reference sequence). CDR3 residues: CASSLGTQQPQHF. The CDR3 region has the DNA TGTGCCAGCAGCCTTGGGACTCAACAGCCCCAGCATTTT.

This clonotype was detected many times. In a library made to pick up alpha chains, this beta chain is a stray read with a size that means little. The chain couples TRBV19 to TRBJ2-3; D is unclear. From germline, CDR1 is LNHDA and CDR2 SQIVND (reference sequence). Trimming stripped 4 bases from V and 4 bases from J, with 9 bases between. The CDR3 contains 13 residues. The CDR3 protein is CASSTRSADTQYF. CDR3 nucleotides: TGTGCCAGTAGTACCCGAAGTGCAGATACGCAGTATTTT.

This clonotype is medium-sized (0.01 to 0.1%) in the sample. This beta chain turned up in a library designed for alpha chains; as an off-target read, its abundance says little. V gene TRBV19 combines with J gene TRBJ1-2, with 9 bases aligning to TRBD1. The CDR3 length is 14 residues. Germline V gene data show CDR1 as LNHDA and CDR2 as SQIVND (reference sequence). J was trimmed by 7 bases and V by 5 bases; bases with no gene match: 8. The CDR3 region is CASSLRDRVIGYTF. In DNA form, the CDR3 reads TGTGCCAGTAGTCTCCGGGACAGGGTGATTGGCTACACCTTC.

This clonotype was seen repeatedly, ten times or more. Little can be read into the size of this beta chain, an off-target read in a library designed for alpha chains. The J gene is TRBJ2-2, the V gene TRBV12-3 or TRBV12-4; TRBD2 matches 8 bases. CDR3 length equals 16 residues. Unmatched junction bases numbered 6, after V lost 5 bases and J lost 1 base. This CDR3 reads CASSPLRGGNTGELFF. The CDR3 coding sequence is TGTGCCAGCAGTCCCCTTCGGGGGGGGAACACCGGGGAGCTGTTTTTT.

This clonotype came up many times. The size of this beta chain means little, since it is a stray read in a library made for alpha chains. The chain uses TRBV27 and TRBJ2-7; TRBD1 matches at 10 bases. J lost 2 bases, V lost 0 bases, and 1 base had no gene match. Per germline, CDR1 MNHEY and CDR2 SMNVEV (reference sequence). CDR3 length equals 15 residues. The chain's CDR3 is CASSLSGQGPYEQYF. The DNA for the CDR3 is TGTGCCAGCAGTTTATCGGGACAGGGGCCCTACGAGCAGTACTTC.

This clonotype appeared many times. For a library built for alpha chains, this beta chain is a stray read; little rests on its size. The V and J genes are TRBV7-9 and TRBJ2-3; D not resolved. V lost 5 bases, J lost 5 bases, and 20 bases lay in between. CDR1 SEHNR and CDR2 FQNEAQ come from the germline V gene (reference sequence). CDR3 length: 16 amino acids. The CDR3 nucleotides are TGTGCCAGCAGCCTCAGACCTAGTTCGGGTTTAGATACGCAGTATTTT. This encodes CASSLRPSSGLDTQYF.